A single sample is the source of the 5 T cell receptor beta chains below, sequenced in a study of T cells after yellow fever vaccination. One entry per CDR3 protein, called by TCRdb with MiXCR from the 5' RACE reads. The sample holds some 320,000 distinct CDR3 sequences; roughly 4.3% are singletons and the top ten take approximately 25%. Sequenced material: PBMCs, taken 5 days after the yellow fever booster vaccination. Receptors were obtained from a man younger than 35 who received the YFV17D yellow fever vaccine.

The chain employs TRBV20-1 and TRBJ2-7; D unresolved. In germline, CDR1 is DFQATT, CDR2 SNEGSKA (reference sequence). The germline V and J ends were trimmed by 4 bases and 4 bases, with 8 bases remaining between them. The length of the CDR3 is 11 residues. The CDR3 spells CSATLHYEQYV. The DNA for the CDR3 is TGCAGTGCTACCCTACATTACGAGCAGTACGTC.

DNA for the CDR3: TGTGCCAGCAGCTTGGATAGCGGGGAGGAGACCCAGTACTTC. Translated, it gives CASSLDSGEETQYF. The V and J genes are TRBV5-4 and TRBJ2-5; 8 nucleotides match TRBD2. V gave up 0 bases and J gave up 5 bases; unmatched junction bases: 3. This CDR3 contains 14 residues. Germline V CDR1 and CDR2: SGHNT, YYREEE (reference sequence).

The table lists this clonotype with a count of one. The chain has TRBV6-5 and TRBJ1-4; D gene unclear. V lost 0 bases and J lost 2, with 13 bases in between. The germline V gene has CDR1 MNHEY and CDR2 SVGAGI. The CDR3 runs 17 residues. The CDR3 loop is CASSYSEGVATNEKLFF. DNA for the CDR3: TGTGCCAGCAGTTACTCTGAGGGCGTCGCGACTAATGAAAAACTGTTTTTT.

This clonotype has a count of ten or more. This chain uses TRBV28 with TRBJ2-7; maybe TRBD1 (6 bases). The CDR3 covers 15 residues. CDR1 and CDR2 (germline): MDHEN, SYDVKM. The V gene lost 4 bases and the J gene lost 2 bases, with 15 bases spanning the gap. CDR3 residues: CASSSQGHAPYEQYV. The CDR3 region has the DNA TGTGCCAGCAGTTCACAGGGACACGCGCCCTACGAGCAGTACGTC.

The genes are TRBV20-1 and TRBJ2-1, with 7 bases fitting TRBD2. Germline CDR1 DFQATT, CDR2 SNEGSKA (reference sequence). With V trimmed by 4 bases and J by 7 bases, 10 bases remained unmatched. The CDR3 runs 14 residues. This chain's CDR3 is CSATTAQRDNEQFF. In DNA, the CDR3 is TGCAGTGCTACAACCGCGCAGCGGGATAATGAGCAGTTCTTC.